The clone carrying this TCR beta chain was picked up a small number of times. The antigen remains unidentified. Using its own MiXCR run on the 5' RACE reads, TCRdb lists one record per CDR3 protein. The top ten clones hold roughly 7% of a sample with some 300,000 distinct CDR3 sequences, approximately 13% of them seen once. The sample originates from a study of identical twins. Points from the study as a whole: Surplus twin overlap in beta out-of-frame sequences was less pronounced.

Germline CDR1 MNHNS, CDR2 SASEGT. V lost 8 bases and J lost 0, with 22 bases in between. CDR3 length: 18 residues. These sequences were also reported in another study, on yellow fever vaccine responses in identical twins. That investigation notes: Twins reportedly mounted vaccine T cell responses that seemed partly convergent, partly personalized.

Sequencing was carried out using CD8+ T cells sorted from blood. This TCR was sampled from a woman aged 18-29 years in good health. The chain combines TRBV6-1 with TRBJ2-2; D is undetermined. The CDR3 sequence: CASGKGPALQSNTGELFF. CDR3 sequence (DNA): TGTGCCAGCGGAAAAGGGCCGGCCCTGCAATCGAACACCGGGGAGCTGTTTTTT.